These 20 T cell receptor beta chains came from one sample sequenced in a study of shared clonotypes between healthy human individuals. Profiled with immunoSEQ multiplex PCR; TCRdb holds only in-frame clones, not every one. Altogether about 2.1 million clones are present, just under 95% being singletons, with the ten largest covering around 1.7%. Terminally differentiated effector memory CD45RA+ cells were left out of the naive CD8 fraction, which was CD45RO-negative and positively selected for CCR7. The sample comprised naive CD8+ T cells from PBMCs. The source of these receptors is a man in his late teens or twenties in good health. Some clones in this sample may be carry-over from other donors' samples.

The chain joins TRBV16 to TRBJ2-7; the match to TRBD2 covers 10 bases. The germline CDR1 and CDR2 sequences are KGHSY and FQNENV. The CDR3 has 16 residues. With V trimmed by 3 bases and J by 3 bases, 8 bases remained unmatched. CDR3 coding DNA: TGTGCCAGCAGCCAGTCGCACGGGACTAGCGACTACGAGCAGTACTTC. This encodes CASSQSHGTSDYEQYF.

The CDR3: CASSEGWYEQYF. The CDR3 nucleotides are TGTGCCAGCAGCGAAGGGTGGTACGAGCAGTACTTC. The rearrangement uses TRBV11-2 and TRBJ2-7; D gene unclear. Trimming stripped 5 bases from V and 4 bases from J, with 9 bases between. From germline, CDR1 is SGHAT and CDR2 FQNNGV. There are 12 residues in the CDR3.

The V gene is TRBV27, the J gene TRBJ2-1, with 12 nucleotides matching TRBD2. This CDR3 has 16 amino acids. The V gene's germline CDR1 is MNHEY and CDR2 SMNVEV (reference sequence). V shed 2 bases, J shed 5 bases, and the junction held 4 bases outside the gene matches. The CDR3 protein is CASSLMPSGRDNEQFF. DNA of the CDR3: TGTGCCAGCAGTTTAATGCCTAGCGGGAGGGACAATGAGCAGTTCTTC.

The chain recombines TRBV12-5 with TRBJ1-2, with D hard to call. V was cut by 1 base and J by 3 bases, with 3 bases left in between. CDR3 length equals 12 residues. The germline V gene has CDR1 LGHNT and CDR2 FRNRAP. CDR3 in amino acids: CASGLEYYGYTF. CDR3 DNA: TGTGCTAGTGGTTTGGAGTACTATGGCTACACCTTC. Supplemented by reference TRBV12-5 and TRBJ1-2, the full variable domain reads DARVTQTPRHKVTEMGQEVTMRCQPILGHNTVFWYRQTMMQGLELLAYFRNRAPLDDSGMPKDRFSAEMPDATLATLKIQPSEPRDSAVYFCASGLEYYGYTFGSGTRLTVV.

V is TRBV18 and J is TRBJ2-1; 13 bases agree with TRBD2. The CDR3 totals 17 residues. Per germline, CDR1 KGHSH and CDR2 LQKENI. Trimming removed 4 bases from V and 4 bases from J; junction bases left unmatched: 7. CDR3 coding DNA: TGTGCCAGCTCACTCCTTAGGACTAGCGGGAGATACAATGAGCAGTTCTTC. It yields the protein CASSLLRTSGRYNEQFF.

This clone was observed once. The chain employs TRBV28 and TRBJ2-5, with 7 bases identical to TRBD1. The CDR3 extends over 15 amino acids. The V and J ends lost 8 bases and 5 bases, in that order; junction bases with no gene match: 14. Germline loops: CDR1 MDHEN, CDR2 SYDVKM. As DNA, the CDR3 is TGTGCCAGCTCACCGGCGAGGGGGCGGCGGGAGACCCAGTACTTC. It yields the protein CASSPARGRRETQYF.

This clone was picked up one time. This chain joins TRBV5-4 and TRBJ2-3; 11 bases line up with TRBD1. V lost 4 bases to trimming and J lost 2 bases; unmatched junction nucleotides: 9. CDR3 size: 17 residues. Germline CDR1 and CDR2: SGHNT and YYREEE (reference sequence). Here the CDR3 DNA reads TGTGCCAGCAGCCCCCCCGGGACAGGGGGTCCCACAGATACGCAGTATTTT. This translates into CASSPPGTGGPTDTQYF. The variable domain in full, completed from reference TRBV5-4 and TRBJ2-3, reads ETGVTQSPTHLIKTRGQQVTLRCSSQSGHNTVSWYQQALGQGPQFIFQYYREEENGRGNFPPRFSGLQFPNYSSELNVNALELDDSALYLCASSPPGTGGPTDTQYFGPGTRLTVL.

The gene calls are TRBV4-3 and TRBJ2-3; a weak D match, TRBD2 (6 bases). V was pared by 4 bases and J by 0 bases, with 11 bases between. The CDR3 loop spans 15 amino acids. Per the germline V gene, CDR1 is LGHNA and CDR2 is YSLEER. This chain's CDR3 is CASSRLTSSTDTQYF. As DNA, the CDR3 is TGCGCCAGCAGCCGCCTGACTAGTAGCACAGATACGCAGTATTTT.

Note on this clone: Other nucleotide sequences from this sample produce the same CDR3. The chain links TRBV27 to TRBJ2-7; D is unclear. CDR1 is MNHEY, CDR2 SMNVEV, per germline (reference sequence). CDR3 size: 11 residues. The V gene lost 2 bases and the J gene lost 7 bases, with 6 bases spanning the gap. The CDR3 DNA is TGTGCCAGCAGTTTAGGTTTTGAGCAGTACTTC. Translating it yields CASSLGFEQYF.

The CDR3 sequence is CASRFSPQVFYEAFF. Here the CDR3 DNA reads TGTGCCAGCAGATTCTCCCCCCAGGTCTTTTATGAAGCTTTCTTT. The chain is built from TRBV6-5 and TRBJ1-1; no clear D gene. The CDR3 is 15 residues long. Germline V gene sequence: CDR1 MNHEY, CDR2 SVGAGI. The V end was cut by 6 bases, the J end by 7 bases, with 21 bases between.

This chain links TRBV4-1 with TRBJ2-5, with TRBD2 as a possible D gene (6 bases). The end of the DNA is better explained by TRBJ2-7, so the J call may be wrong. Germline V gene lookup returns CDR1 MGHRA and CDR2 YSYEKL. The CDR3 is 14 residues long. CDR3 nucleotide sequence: TGCGCCAGCAGCCAAGGGAGGGCCCCCTACGAGCAGTACTTC. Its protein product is CASSQGRAPYEQYF.

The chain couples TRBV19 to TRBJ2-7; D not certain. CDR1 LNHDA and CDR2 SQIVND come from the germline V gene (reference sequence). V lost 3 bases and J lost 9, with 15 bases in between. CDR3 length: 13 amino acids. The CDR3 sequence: CASSISLPPPQYF. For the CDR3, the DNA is TGTGCCAGTAGTATCTCCCTGCCCCCCCCGCAGTACTTC. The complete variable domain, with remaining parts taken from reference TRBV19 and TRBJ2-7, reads DGGITQSPKYLFRKEGQNVTLSCEQNLNHDAMYWYRQDPGQGLRLIYYSQIVNDFQKGDIAEGYSVSREKKESFPLTVTSAQKNPTAFYLCASSISLPPPQYFGPGTRLTVT.

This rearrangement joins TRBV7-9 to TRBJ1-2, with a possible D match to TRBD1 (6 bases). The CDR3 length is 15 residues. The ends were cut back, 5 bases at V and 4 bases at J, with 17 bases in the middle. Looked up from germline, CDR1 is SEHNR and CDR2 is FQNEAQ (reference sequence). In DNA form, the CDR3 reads TGTGCCAGCAGCCTCCCTCAGGGGAGAGTCTATGGCTACACCTTC. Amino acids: CASSLPQGRVYGYTF.

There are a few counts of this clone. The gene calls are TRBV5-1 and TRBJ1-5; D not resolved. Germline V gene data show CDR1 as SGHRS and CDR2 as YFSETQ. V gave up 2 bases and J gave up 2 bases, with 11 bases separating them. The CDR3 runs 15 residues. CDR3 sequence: CASSLSGVGNQPQHF. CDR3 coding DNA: TGCGCCAGCAGCTTATCTGGGGTTGGCAATCAGCCCCAGCATTTT.

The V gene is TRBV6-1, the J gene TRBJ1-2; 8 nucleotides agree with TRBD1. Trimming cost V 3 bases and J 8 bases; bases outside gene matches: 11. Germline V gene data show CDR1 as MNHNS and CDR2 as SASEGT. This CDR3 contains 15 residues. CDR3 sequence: CASSDGLDRDGGYTF. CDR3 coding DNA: TGTGCCAGCAGTGACGGATTGGACAGGGATGGAGGCTACACCTTC.

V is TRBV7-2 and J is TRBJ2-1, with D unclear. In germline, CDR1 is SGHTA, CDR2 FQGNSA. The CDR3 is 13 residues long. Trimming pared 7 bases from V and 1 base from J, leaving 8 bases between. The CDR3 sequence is CASTESSYNEQFF. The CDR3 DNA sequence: TGTGCCAGCACCGAATCTTCCTACAATGAGCAGTTCTTC.

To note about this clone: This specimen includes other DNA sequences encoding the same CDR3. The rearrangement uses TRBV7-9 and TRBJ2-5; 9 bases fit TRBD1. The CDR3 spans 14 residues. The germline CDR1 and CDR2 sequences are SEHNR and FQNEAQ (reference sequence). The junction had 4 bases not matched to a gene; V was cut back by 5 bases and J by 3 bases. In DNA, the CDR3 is TGTGCCAGCAGCGCCCGGGACAGGGAAGAGACCCAGTACTTC. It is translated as CASSARDREETQYF.

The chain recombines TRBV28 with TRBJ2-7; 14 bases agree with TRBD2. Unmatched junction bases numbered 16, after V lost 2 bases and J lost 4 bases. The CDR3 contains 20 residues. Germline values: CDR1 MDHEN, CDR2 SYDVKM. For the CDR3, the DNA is TGTGCCAGCAGTTTACCGGGACTAGCGGGAGCGATGACTCGGTGGTACGAGCAGTACTTC. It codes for CASSLPGLAGAMTRWYEQYF.

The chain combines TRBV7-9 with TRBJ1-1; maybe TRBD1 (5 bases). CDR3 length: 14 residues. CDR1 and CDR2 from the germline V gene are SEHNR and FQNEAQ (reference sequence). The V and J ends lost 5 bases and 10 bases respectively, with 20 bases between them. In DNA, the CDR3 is TGTGCCAGCAGCCATTGGGGGGAGGACTTAAGAGCTTTCTTT. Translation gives CASSHWGEDLRAFF.

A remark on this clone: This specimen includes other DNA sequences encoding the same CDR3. As DNA, the CDR3 is TGTGCCAGCAGCAGGACAGGGGGCGATCAGCCCCAGCATTTT. Protein: CASSRTGGDQPQHF. This chain uses TRBV2 with TRBJ1-5; TRBD1 agrees at 11 bases. This CDR3 is built from 14 residues. The ends lost 6 bases at V and 5 bases at J; junction bases unmatched: 3. Germline V gene sequence: CDR1 SNHLY, CDR2 FYNNEI.